This TCR beta chain was recovered during a study of cytomegalovirus exposure and HLA in healthy donors. Assay used: immunoSEQ multiplex PCR; TCRdb lists only in-frame clones, some missing. The repertoire holds some 110,000 clones, with approximately 88% as singletons. CDR1 is SEHNR, CDR2 FQNEAQ, per germline (reference sequence). The CDR3 has 16 amino acids. Unmatched junction bases numbered 11, after V lost 5 bases and J lost 7 bases. The chain is built from TRBV7-9 and TRBJ2-7; 13 bases line up with TRBD2. The specimen sequenced was PBMCs. The receptor comes from a man younger than 35 in good health and CMV-seronegative. The CDR3 region is CASSTWTSGRIDEQYF. DNA of the CDR3: TGTGCCAGCAGCACGTGGACTAGCGGGAGAATCGATGAGCAGTACTTC.